These 23 T cell receptor beta chains share one sample of origin, sequenced in a study of OX40 agonist ivuxolimab in advanced cancers. The method behind the library was the immunoSEQ multiplex PCR assay. In its TCRdb copy, this immuneACCESS table keeps in-frame sequences only and misses some clones. Where compared with another copy, unresolved V genes explain less than half of these, and the others have no known cause. Recorded for this sample are approximately 80,000 clones; 65% to 90% of them occurred a single time. The ten largest account for roughly 0.66% of the sample. This sample comprised CD4+ or CD8+ T cells sorted from blood, obtained in a trial of the OX40 agonist ivuxolimab. Every receptor here comes from an adult with an advanced solid tumor such as melanoma, head and neck, liver or kidney cancer.

V is TRBV19 and J is TRBJ1-2; D might be TRBD1 (5 bases). The germline CDR1 and CDR2 sequences are LNHDA and SQIVND (reference sequence). The CDR3 has 14 residues. Trimming cost V 4 bases and J 2 bases, with 11 bases left between them. CDR3 region: CASSTPGTNYGYTF. The CDR3 DNA is TGTGCCAGTAGTACCCCCGGGACCAACTATGGCTACACCTTC.

The chain employs TRBV6-5 and TRBJ1-1; D remains unclear. This CDR3 contains 16 residues. The V gene's germline CDR1 is MNHEY and CDR2 SVGAGI. The V end lost 0 bases, the J end lost 4 bases, and 15 bases lay between the germline ends. The CDR3 protein is CASSYSKSGLATEAFF. The CDR3 DNA is TGTGCCAGCAGTTACTCGAAATCCGGGTTGGCCACTGAAGCTTTCTTT.

The chain carries TRBV7-3 and TRBJ2-1; TRBD2 might be the D (5 bases). The CDR3 has 13 amino acids. V lost 5 bases and J lost 5, with 10 bases in between. Germline CDR1 SGHTA, CDR2 FQGTGA. CDR3 coding DNA: TGTGCCAGCAGCCTAATGAGGGACAATGAGCAGTTCTTC. Translated: CASSLMRDNEQFF.

This clone was recorded only once. The chain uses TRBV18 and TRBJ2-3; no firm D call. The CDR3 sequence is 15 residues long. CDR1 KGHSH and CDR2 LQKENI come from the germline V gene. Trimming stripped 3 bases from V and 4 bases from J, with 14 bases between. In DNA form, the CDR3 reads TGTGCCAGCTCACCCCTTGAGTCCCATGCAGATACGCAGTATTTT. Its translation is CASSPLESHADTQYF. Using reference TRBV18 and TRBJ2-3 for the parts outside the CDR3, the full variable domain is NAGVMQNPRHLVRRRGQEARLRCSPMKGHSHVYWYRQLPEEGLKFMVYLQKENIIDESGMPKERFSAEFPKEGPSILRIQQVVRGDSAAYFCASSPLESHADTQYFGPGTRLTVL.

Within the sample, this clone is medium-sized (0.01 to 0.1%). This chain connects TRBV2 to TRBJ1-6; no reliable D call. V dropped 7 bases and J dropped 7 bases, with 17 bases sitting between them. The CDR3 is 15 residues long. CDR1 SNHLY and CDR2 FYNNEI come from the germline V gene. DNA for the CDR3: TGTGCCAGCACCCTACAGAGTGGGCGGAATTCACCCCTCCACTTT. Its protein product is CASTLQSGRNSPLHF.

The CDR3 sequence is CASSRGLNTGELFF. The CDR3 DNA follows: TGTGCCAGCAGCCGGGGACTCAACACCGGGGAGCTGTTTTTT. This chain links TRBV7-6 with TRBJ2-2; D is perhaps TRBD2 (6 bases). The germline CDR1 and CDR2 sequences are SGHVS and FNYEAQ. The CDR3 has 14 amino acids. Trimming left V 5 bases short and J 2 bases short, with 9 bases between. Supplemented by reference TRBV7-6 and TRBJ2-2, the full variable domain reads GAGVSQSPRYKVTKRGQDVALRCDPISGHVSLYWYRQALGQGPEFLTYFNYEAQQDKSGLPNDRFSAERPEGSISTLTIQRTEQRDSAMYRCASSRGLNTGELFFGEGSRLTVL.

The V gene is TRBV6-1, the J gene TRBJ2-3; no firm D call. CDR1 MNHNS and CDR2 SASEGT come from the germline V gene. V lost 6 bases and J 2 bases, leaving 12 bases between the germline ends. The CDR3 is 14 amino acids. CDR3 sequence (DNA): TGTGCCAGCAGACTAACAGAACCCACAGATACGCAGTATTTT. Translation: CASRLTEPTDTQYF.

For the CDR3, the DNA is TGTGCCAGCTCCTCGGGACAGGGTGGTCAGCCCCAGCATTTT. Translated, it gives CASSSGQGGQPQHF. This chain joins TRBV18 and TRBJ1-5; 9 bases are a match to TRBD1. J gave up 6 bases and V 6 bases, and 6 bases lay outside the gene matches. Germline V gives CDR1 KGHSH, CDR2 LQKENI. The CDR3 is made up of 14 amino acids.

The table lists this clone with a count of one. The chain combines TRBV7-2 with TRBJ2-7, with D possibly matching TRBD2 (5 bases). With 1 base removed from V and 2 bases from J, the gap between germline ends came to 18 bases. Germline CDR1 is SGHTA and CDR2 is FQGNSA. The length of the CDR3 is 17 residues. CDR3 sequence: CASSLDSLGLLTYEQYF. The CDR3 DNA reads as TGTGCCAGCAGCTTAGATTCTTTAGGACTCCTCACCTACGAGCAGTACTTC.

The chain is built from TRBV27 and TRBJ1-2, with a tentative D call TRBD1 (5 bases). In germline, CDR1 is MNHEY, CDR2 SMNVEV (reference sequence). The V gene lost 5 bases and the J gene lost 2 bases, with 12 bases spanning the gap. CDR3 length: 14 amino acids. The CDR3 region has the DNA TGTGCCAGCAGTCCAGAGGGACGAAACTATGGCTACACCTTC. Translation gives CASSPEGRNYGYTF.

The chain uses TRBV5-1 and TRBJ2-1, with 7 nucleotides matching TRBD2. The CDR3 spans 13 residues. Trimming took 3 bases from V and 5 from J; bases not matched to a gene: 2. Looked up from germline, CDR1 is SGHRS and CDR2 is YFSETQ. The DNA of the CDR3 is TGCGCCAGCAGCTGGGCGGGAGACAATGAGCAGTTCTTC. Translated, it gives CASSWAGDNEQFF.

The J gene is TRBJ2-5, the V gene TRBV18, with TRBD1 as a possible D gene (5 bases). This CDR3 contains 14 residues. Trimming shortened V by 2 bases and J by 2 bases, and 9 bases separated the two germline ends. Germline CDR1 KGHSH, CDR2 LQKENI. CDR3 sequence: CASSPWAGQETQYF. The CDR3 DNA reads as TGTGCCAGCTCACCATGGGCAGGGCAAGAGACCCAGTACTTC. Supplemented by reference TRBV18 and TRBJ2-5, the full variable domain reads NAGVMQNPRHLVRRRGQEARLRCSPMKGHSHVYWYRQLPEEGLKFMVYLQKENIIDESGMPKERFSAEFPKEGPSILRIQQVVRGDSAAYFCASSPWAGQETQYFGPGTRLLVL.

This chain connects TRBV6-6 to TRBJ1-1; D ambiguous. Trimming shortened V by 8 bases and J by 0 bases, and 10 bases separated the two germline ends. This CDR3 is 13 amino acids long. Germline V gives CDR1 MNHNY, CDR2 SVGAGI (reference sequence). In DNA, the CDR3 is TGTGCCAGCTTCCATCCTGTGAACACTGAAGCTTTCTTT. Its protein product is CASFHPVNTEAFF.

The chain links TRBV2 to TRBJ2-3; D is unresolved. Per germline, CDR1 SNHLY and CDR2 FYNNEI. The CDR3 sequence is 12 residues long. V gave up 4 bases and J gave up 6 bases, with 8 bases separating them. This CDR3 reads CASSVATDTQYF. DNA for the CDR3: TGTGCCAGCAGTGTAGCTACTGATACGCAGTATTTT.

This clone was detected only once. The chain recombines TRBV30 with TRBJ1-5; D possibly corresponds to TRBD1 (5 bases). CDR3 length: 14 amino acids. Germline loops: CDR1 GTSNPN, CDR2 SVGIG (reference sequence). V was clipped by 4 bases and J by 2 bases, with 12 bases between them. For the CDR3, the DNA is TGTGCCTGGAACCGTGCAGGGCGCAATCAGCCCCAGCATTTT. As protein: CAWNRAGRNQPQHF.

The chain's CDR3 is CASSQRQDQETQYF. The CDR3 DNA is TGCGCCAGCAGCCAACGACAGGACCAAGAGACCCAGTACTTC. V is TRBV4-1 and J is TRBJ2-5; tentatively, D is TRBD1 (6 bases). The germline V gene has CDR1 MGHRA and CDR2 YSYEKL. Trimming took off 2 bases at V and 0 bases at J, with 7 bases between the two ends. This CDR3 comprises 14 residues.

The genes are TRBV5-6 and TRBJ1-5; 10 bases are a match to TRBD1. Looked up from germline, CDR1 is SGHDT and CDR2 is YYEEEE. Trimming at V came to 0 bases and at J to 2 bases, leaving 5 bases not matched to a gene. CDR3 length: 17 residues. The CDR3 reads CASSLGLGTGGNQPQHF. Here the CDR3 DNA reads TGTGCCAGCAGCTTGGGGCTGGGGACAGGGGGCAATCAGCCCCAGCATTTT.

The J gene is TRBJ2-1, the V gene TRBV7-6; TRBD2 matches 14 bases. Germline lookup yields CDR1 SGHVS and CDR2 FNYEAQ. The junction had 9 bases not matched to a gene; V was cut back by 1 base and J by 7 bases. The CDR3 is 18 residues long. The CDR3 region has the DNA TGTGCCAGCAGCTTAGTTGGGACTAGCGGGGGAGGTGGTAATGAGCAGTTCTTC. Translating gives CASSLVGTSGGGGNEQFF.

The rearrangement links TRBV11-1 to TRBJ1-2; no firm D call. The CDR3 is 13 amino acids. Between the trimmed V and J ends, which lost 9 bases and 1 base, there was a span of 12 bases. Looked up from germline, CDR1 is SGHAT and CDR2 is FQDESV (reference sequence). The CDR3 protein is CASSIQSNYGYTF. CDR3 sequence (DNA): TGTGCCAGTTCTATACAGAGTAACTATGGCTACACCTTC.

The chain employs TRBV30 and TRBJ1-2, with D tentatively TRBD1 (5 bases). The CDR3 sequence is 11 residues long. The germline V gene encodes CDR1 GTSNPN and CDR2 SVGIG (reference sequence). V lost 7 bases to trimming and J lost 8 bases, with 14 bases between them. The CDR3 region has the DNA TGTGCCTTAGGGACGGCGGGAGGCTACACCTTC. Translated: CALGTAGGYTF.

The gene calls are TRBV28 and TRBJ1-5; 7 nucleotides line up with TRBD1. This CDR3 contains 15 residues. With V trimmed by 6 bases and J by 0 bases, 5 bases remained unmatched. CDR1 and CDR2 (germline): MDHEN, SYDVKM. CDR3 nucleotides: TGTGCCAGCAGGGAACAGGGGTATAGCAATCAGCCCCAGCATTTT. It encodes CASREQGYSNQPQHF.

The V and J genes are TRBV2 and TRBJ1-5; D ambiguous. Trimming pared 4 bases from V and 4 bases from J, leaving 14 bases between. There are 15 residues in the CDR3. The germline gives CDR1 SNHLY, CDR2 FYNNEI. CDR3 coding DNA: TGTGCCAGCAGTGTCGGTGACTCTTTTAATCAGCCCCAGCATTTT. This encodes CASSVGDSFNQPQHF.

V and J are TRBV7-2 and TRBJ1-2; TRBD1 agrees at 9 bases. Losses at the gene ends were 1 base for V and 7 bases for J; bases not matched to a gene: 7. Germline V gene sequence: CDR1 SGHTA, CDR2 FQGNSA. This CDR3 is built from 15 residues. The CDR3 bases are TGTGCCAGCAGCTTAGTGAAAGGACAGGGGTCTGGCTACACCTTC. It specifies CASSLVKGQGSGYTF.